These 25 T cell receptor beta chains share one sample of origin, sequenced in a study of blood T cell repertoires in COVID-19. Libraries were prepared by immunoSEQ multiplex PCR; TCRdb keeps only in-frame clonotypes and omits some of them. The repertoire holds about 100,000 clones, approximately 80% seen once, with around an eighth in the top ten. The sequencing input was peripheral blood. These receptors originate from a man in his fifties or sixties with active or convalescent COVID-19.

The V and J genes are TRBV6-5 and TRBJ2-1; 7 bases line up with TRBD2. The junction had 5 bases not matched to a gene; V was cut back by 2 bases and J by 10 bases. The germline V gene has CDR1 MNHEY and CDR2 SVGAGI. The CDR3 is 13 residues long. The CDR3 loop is CASSYNAGDEQFF. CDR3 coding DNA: TGTGCCAGCAGTTACAATGCGGGAGACGAGCAGTTCTTC.

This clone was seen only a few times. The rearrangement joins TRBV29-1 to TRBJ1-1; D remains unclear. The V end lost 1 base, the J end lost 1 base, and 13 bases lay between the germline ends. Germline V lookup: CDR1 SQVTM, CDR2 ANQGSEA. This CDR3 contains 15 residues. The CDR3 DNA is TGCAGCGTTGAAGGGGAGGAGAGACAGAACACTGAAGCTTTCTTT. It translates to CSVEGEERQNTEAFF.

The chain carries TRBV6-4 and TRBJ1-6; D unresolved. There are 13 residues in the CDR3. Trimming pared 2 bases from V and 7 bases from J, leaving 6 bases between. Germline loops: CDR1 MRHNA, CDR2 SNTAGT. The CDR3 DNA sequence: TGTGCCAGCAGTGACACAGAAAATTCACCCCTCCACTTT. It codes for CASSDTENSPLHF.

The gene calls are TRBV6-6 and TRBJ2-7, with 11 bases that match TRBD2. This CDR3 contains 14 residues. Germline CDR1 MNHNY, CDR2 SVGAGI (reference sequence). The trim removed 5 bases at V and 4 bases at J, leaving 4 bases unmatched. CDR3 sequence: CASSPTSGSYEQYF. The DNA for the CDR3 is TGTGCCAGCAGTCCTACTAGCGGGAGTTACGAGCAGTACTTC.

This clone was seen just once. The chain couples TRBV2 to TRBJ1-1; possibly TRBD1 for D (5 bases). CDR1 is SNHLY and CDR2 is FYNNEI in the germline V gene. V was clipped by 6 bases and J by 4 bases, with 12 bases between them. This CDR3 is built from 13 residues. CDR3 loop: CASRGRLGTEAFF. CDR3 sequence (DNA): TGTGCCAGCAGGGGGCGTCTTGGCACTGAAGCTTTCTTT.

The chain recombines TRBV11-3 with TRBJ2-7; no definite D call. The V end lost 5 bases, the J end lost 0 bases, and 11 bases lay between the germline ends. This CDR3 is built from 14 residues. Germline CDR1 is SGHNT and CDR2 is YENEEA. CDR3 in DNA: TGTGCCAGCAGCCCCCGGGTGACCTCCTACGAGCAGTACTTC. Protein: CASSPRVTSYEQYF.

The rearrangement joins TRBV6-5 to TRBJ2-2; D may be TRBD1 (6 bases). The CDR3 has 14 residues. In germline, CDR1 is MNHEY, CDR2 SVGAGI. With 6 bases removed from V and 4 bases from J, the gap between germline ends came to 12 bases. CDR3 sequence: CASRRRTATGELFF. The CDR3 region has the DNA TGTGCCAGCAGACGTAGGACAGCCACCGGGGAGCTGTTTTTT.

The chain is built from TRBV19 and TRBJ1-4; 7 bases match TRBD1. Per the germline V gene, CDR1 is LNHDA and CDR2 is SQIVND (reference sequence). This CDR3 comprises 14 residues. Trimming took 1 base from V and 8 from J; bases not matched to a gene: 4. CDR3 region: CASSIGQGEEKLFF. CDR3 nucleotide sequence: TGTGCCAGTAGTATAGGACAGGGAGAGGAAAAACTGTTTTTT.

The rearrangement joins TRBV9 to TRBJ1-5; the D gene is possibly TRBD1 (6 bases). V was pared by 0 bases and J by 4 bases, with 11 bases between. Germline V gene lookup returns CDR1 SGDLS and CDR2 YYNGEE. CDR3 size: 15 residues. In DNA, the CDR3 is TGTGCCAGCAGCGTAGATTTTACAGGGAATCAGCCCCAGCATTTT. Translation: CASSVDFTGNQPQHF.

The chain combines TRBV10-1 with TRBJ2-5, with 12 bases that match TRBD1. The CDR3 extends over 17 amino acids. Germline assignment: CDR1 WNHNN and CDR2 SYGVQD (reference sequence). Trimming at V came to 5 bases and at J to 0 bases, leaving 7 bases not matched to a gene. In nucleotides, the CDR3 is TGCGCCAGCAGTCACCGGGACAGGGGGCGGCACCAAGAGACCCAGTACTTC. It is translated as CASSHRDRGRHQETQYF.

CDR3 sequence reads: CASSPPGQSSNQPQHF. CDR3 DNA sequence: TGTGCCAGCTCACCACCGGGACAGAGTAGCAATCAGCCCCAGCATTTT. This sequence joins TRBV18 and TRBJ1-5, with TRBD1 matching 7 bases. V trimming: 0 bases; J trimming: 0 bases; junction bases outside the gene matches: 2. The V gene's germline CDR1 is KGHSH and CDR2 LQKENI. The length of the CDR3 is 16 residues.

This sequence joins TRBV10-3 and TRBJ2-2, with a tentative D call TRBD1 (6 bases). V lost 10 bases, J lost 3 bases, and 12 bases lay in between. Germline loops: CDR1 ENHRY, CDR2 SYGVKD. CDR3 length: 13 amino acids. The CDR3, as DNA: TGTGCCACCAGGGGCAGGGACACCGGGGAGCTGTTTTTT. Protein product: CATRGRDTGELFF.

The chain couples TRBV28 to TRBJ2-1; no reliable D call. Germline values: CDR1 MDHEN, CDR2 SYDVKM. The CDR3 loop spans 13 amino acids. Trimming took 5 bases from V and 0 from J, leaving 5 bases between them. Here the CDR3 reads CASSAISYNEQFF. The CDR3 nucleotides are TGTGCCAGCAGTGCTATCTCCTACAATGAGCAGTTCTTC. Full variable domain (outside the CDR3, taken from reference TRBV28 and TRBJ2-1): DVKVTQSSRYLVKRTGEKVFLECVQDMDHENMFWYRQDPGLGLRLIYFSYDVKMKEKGDIPEGYSVSREKKERFSLILESASTNQTSMYLCASSAISYNEQFFGPGTRLTVL.

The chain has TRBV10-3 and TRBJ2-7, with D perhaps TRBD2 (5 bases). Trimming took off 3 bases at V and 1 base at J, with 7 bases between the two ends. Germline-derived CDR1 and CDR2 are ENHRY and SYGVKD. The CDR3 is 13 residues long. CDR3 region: CAISETSSYEQYF. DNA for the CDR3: TGTGCCATCAGTGAAACTAGTTCCTACGAGCAGTACTTC.

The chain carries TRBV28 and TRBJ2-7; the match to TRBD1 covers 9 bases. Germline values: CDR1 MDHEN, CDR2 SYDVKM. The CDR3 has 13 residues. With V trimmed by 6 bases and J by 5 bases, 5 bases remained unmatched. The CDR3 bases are TGTGCCAGCAGGAGGGACAGGGTTAACGAGCAGTACTTC. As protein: CASRRDRVNEQYF. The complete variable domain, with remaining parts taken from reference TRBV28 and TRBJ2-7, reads DVKVTQSSRYLVKRTGEKVFLECVQDMDHENMFWYRQDPGLGLRLIYFSYDVKMKEKGDIPEGYSVSREKKERFSLILESASTNQTSMYLCASRRDRVNEQYFGPGTRLTVT.

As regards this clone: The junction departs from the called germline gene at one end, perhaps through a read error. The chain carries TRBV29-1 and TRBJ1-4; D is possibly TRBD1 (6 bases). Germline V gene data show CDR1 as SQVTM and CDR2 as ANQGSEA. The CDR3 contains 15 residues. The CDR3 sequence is CSVARVGTTNEKLFF. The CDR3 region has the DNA TGCAGCGTCGCACGAGTTGGGACAACGAATGAAAAACTGTTTTTT. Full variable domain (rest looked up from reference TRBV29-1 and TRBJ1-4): SAVISQKPSRDICQRGTSLTIQCQVDSQVTMMFWYRQQPGQSLTLIATANQGSEATYESGFVIDKFPISRPNLTFSTLTVSNMSPEDSSIYLCSVARVGTTNEKLFFGSGTQLSVL.

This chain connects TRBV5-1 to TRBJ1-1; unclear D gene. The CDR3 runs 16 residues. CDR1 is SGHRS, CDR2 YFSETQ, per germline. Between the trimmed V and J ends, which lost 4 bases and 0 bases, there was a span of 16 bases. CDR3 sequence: CASSLSGRSMNTEAFF. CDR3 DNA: TGCGCCAGCAGCCTATCTGGTCGTTCGATGAACACTGAAGCTTTCTTT.

The CDR3 DNA follows: TGTGCCAGCGGAAGGACAGGGGTATCTGAAGCTTTCTTT. It codes for CASGRTGVSEAFF. J is TRBJ1-1 and V is TRBV7-9; TRBD1 matches at 9 bases. The ends lost 8 bases at V and 6 bases at J; junction bases unmatched: 7. The germline gives CDR1 SEHNR, CDR2 FQNEAQ (reference sequence). The CDR3 has 13 amino acids.

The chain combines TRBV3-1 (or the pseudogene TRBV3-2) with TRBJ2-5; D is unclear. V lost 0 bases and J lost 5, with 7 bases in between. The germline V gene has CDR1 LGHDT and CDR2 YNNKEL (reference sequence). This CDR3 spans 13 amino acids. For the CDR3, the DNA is TGTGCCAGCAGCCAAGACAGCGACGAGACCCAGTACTTC. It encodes CASSQDSDETQYF.

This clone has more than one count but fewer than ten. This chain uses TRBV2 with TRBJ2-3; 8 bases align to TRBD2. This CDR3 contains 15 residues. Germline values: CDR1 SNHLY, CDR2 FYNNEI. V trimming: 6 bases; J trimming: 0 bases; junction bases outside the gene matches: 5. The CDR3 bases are TGTGCCAGCAGATTAGCGGGGATGAGCACAGATACGCAGTATTTT. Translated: CASRLAGMSTDTQYF. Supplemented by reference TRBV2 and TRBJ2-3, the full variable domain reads EPEVTQTPSHQVTQMGQEVILRCVPISNHLYFYWYRQILGQKVEFLVSFYNNEISEKSEIFDDQFSVERPDGSNFTLKIRSTKLEDSAMYFCASRLAGMSTDTQYFGPGTRLTVL.

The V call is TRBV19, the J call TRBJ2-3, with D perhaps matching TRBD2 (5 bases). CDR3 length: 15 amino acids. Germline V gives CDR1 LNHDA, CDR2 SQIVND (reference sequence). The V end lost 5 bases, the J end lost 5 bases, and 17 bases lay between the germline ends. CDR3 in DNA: TGTGCCAGTAGTCACCTAGCACCAGAAGGAGATACGCAGTATTTT. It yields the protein CASSHLAPEGDTQYF. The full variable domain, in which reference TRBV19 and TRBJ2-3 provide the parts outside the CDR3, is DGGITQSPKYLFRKEGQNVTLSCEQNLNHDAMYWYRQDPGQGLRLIYYSQIVNDFQKGDIAEGYSVSREKKESFPLTVTSAQKNPTAFYLCASSHLAPEGDTQYFGPGTRLTVL.

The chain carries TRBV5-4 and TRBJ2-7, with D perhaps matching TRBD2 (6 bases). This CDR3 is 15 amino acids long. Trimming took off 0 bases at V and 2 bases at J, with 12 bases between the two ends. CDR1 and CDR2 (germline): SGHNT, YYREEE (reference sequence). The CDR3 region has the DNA TGTGCCAGCAGCTTGGGTGGCGGGACCCCCTACGAGCAGTACTTC. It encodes CASSLGGGTPYEQYF.

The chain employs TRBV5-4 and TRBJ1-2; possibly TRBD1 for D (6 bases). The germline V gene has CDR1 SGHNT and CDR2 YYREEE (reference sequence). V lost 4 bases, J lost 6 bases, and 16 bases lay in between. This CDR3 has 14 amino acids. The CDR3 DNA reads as TGTGCCAGCAGCCCGACGGGACAAGTCAATGGCTACACCTTC. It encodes CASSPTGQVNGYTF. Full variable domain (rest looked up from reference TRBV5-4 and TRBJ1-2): ETGVTQSPTHLIKTRGQQVTLRCSSQSGHNTVSWYQQALGQGPQFIFQYYREEENGRGNFPPRFSGLQFPNYSSELNVNALELDDSALYLCASSPTGQVNGYTFGSGTRLTVV.

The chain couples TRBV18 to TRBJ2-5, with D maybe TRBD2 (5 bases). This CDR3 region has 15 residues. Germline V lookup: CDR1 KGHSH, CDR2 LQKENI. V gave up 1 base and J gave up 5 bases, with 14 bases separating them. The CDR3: CASSPRPGKEETQYF. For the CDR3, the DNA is TGTGCCAGCTCACCACGCCCGGGGAAGGAGGAGACCCAGTACTTC.

Here the CDR3 reads CASSLSGHEKLFF. The CDR3 DNA follows: TGTGCCAGCAGCTTGTCAGGGCATGAAAAACTGTTTTTT. This chain uses TRBV7-9 with TRBJ1-4, with a tentative D call TRBD1 (5 bases). V gave up 3 bases and J gave up 6 bases, with 8 bases separating them. Per germline, CDR1 SEHNR and CDR2 FQNEAQ (reference sequence). The CDR3 loop spans 13 amino acids.